The 29 T cell receptor beta chains below all came from one sample that was sequenced in a study of Graves' ophthalmopathy and Graves' hyperthyroidism. Amplification from RNA transcripts yielded the TCR beta CDR3 regions. HTBI-primed first-round RT-PCR preceded second-round multiplex PCR. TCRdb fed the multiplex PCR reads into MiXCR, producing one record per CDR3 protein. The profile shows almost 400,000 distinct CDR3 sequences, around 20% of them singletons. Sequencing was carried out using peripheral blood. Receptors were obtained from a woman aged 18-35 years with Graves' ophthalmopathy.

This clonotype was picked up many times. The chain has TRBV15 and TRBJ2-7; no reliable D call. This CDR3 is built from 14 residues. The germline V gene has CDR1 LNHNV and CDR2 YYDKDF (reference sequence). V lost 0 bases and J lost 2, with 8 bases in between. This chain's CDR3 is CATSREGMPYEQYF. CDR3 nucleotide sequence: TGTGCCACCAGCAGAGAGGGAATGCCCTACGAGCAGTACTTC.

This clonotype was observed many times. V and J are TRBV6-1 and TRBJ1-3; TRBD1 is a possible D gene (5 bases). V was cut by 2 bases and J by 5 bases, with 19 bases left in between. CDR1 and CDR2 (germline): MNHNS, SASEGT. This CDR3 has 17 amino acids. This chain's CDR3 is CASSEFSGTRERNTIYF. The CDR3 DNA sequence: TGTGCCAGCAGTGAATTCTCCGGGACCCGGGAAAGAAACACCATATATTTT.

The chain carries TRBV15 and TRBJ2-5, with D possibly TRBD1 on 6 matching bases. The CDR3 sequence is 14 residues long. Germline CDR1 LNHNV, CDR2 YYDKDF (reference sequence). Trimming shortened V by 0 bases and J by 8 bases, and 13 bases separated the two germline ends. The CDR3 region is CATSREQGRDTQYF. CDR3 DNA sequence: TGTGCCACCAGCAGAGAACAGGGAAGAGATACCCAGTACTTC.

This clonotype was counted at least ten times. J is TRBJ2-7 and V is TRBV5-1; maybe TRBD1 (5 bases). CDR1 is SGHRS and CDR2 is YFSETQ in the germline V gene. The germline V and J ends were trimmed by 0 bases and 0 bases, with 19 bases remaining between them. The CDR3 is made up of 18 amino acids. The CDR3 loop reads CASSLGARASISSYEQYF. CDR3 sequence (DNA): TGCGCCAGCAGCTTGGGGGCCAGGGCCTCAATCTCCTCCTACGAGCAGTACTTC.

This clonotype was picked up many times. CDR3 bases: TGTGCCTGGAGTGAGAAAAACTATGGCTACACCTTC. It encodes CAWSEKNYGYTF. This chain connects TRBV30 to TRBJ1-2; no firm D call. V gave up 1 base and J gave up 2 bases, with 5 bases separating them. There are 12 residues in the CDR3. Germline CDR1 is GTSNPN and CDR2 is SVGIG (reference sequence).

This clonotype has a count of ten or more. The chain employs TRBV30 and TRBJ1-5, with a weak D call TRBD1 (6 bases). This CDR3 contains 14 residues. Trimming removed 6 bases at V and 4 bases at J, with 16 bases between. Germline lookup yields CDR1 GTSNPN and CDR2 SVGIG (reference sequence). Here the CDR3 DNA reads TGTGCCTGTTCGGCCGGGACAATAAATCAGCCCCAGCATTTT. It specifies CACSAGTINQPQHF.

This sequence joins TRBV12-3 or TRBV12-4 and TRBJ2-5; 11 nucleotides agree with TRBD2. The CDR3 totals 17 residues. Unmatched junction bases numbered 9, after V lost 5 bases and J lost 1 base. CDR3 protein: CASSRAGTSGLQETQYF. CDR3 bases: TGTGCCAGCAGTCGCGCCGGGACTAGCGGACTCCAAGAGACCCAGTACTTC.

This clonotype was counted many times. In DNA, the CDR3 is TGTGCCAGCAATAAACAGGGGATGAACACTGAAGCTTTCTTT. Protein sequence: CASNKQGMNTEAFF. The J gene is TRBJ1-1, the V gene TRBV12-3 or TRBV12-4; 7 nucleotides line up with TRBD1. Germline trimming cut 7 bases from V and 0 bases from J; bases unmatched to any gene: 5. CDR3 length equals 14 residues.

This clonotype was recorded at least ten times. This sequence joins TRBV6-2 or TRBV6-3 and TRBJ1-5, with D unclear. Germline-derived CDR1 and CDR2 are MNHEY and SVGEGT. V was pared by 6 bases and J by 0 bases, with 12 bases between. The CDR3 has 15 amino acids. CDR3 sequence: CASRRLGPSNQPQHF. For the CDR3, the DNA is TGTGCCAGCAGGAGATTAGGGCCTAGCAATCAGCCCCAGCATTTT.

The chain employs TRBV6-2 or TRBV6-3 and TRBJ2-7; TRBD2 is a possible D gene (5 bases). Germline V gives CDR1 MNHEY, CDR2 SVGEGT. The CDR3 loop spans 11 amino acids. V gave up 11 bases and J gave up 2 bases, with 10 bases separating them. In DNA, the CDR3 is TGTGCCGGGAGTGACGCCTACGAGCAGTACTTC. Amino acids: CAGSDAYEQYF.

Ten or more counts support this clonotype. DNA for the CDR3: TGTGCCAGCAGTTTAGGACTAGCGGGACCCTACGAGCAGTACTTC. The encoded protein is CASSLGLAGPYEQYF. V and J are TRBV12-3 or TRBV12-4 and TRBJ2-7; 11 bases map to TRBD2. The CDR3 totals 15 residues. The V and J ends lost 1 base and 2 bases, in that order; junction bases with no gene match: 1.

The chain employs TRBV15 and TRBJ2-7, with a possible D match to TRBD2 (6 bases). The germline CDR1 and CDR2 sequences are LNHNV and YYDKDF (reference sequence). The CDR3 extends over 21 amino acids. V gave up 8 bases and J gave up 1 base, with 36 bases separating them. CDR3 amino acids: CATPVPRHPLAELWRSYEQYF. In nucleotides, the CDR3 is TGTGCCACCCCAGTGCCCCGACACCCTTTAGCGGAACTCTGGAGGTCCTACGAGCAGTACTTC.

This clonotype came up many times. The CDR3 protein is CASTLQSEDGYTF. In DNA form, the CDR3 reads TGTGCCAGCACCCTACAATCTGAGGATGGCTACACCTTC. This chain joins TRBV28 and TRBJ1-2; D ambiguous. CDR3 length equals 13 residues. The germline CDR1 and CDR2 sequences are MDHEN and SYDVKM. Between the trimmed V and J ends, which lost 7 bases and 6 bases, there was a span of 15 bases.

This clonotype was seen repeatedly, ten times or more. The chain has TRBV10-3 and TRBJ1-1; perhaps TRBD1 as D (6 bases). Germline CDR1 and CDR2: ENHRY and SYGVKD. The CDR3 is 16 amino acids. The germline V and J ends were trimmed by 10 bases and 1 base, with 22 bases remaining between them. CDR3 residues: CATSWGGSRGNTEAFF. Written as DNA, the CDR3 is TGTGCCACTTCATGGGGGGGCTCCAGAGGGAACACTGAAGCTTTCTTT.

The chain has TRBV24-1 and TRBJ2-5; no definite D call. V was pared by 4 bases and J by 4 bases, with 21 bases between. The germline V gene encodes CDR1 KGHDR and CDR2 SFDVKD. The CDR3 length is 17 residues. The CDR3 here is CATSDPLTDVIGETQYF. DNA for the CDR3: TGTGCCACCAGTGACCCCTTGACCGACGTGATAGGAGAGACCCAGTACTTC.

J is TRBJ1-6 and V is TRBV18; tentatively, D is TRBD1 (5 bases). Germline CDR1 and CDR2: KGHSH and LQKENI. The ends were cut back, 3 bases at V and 7 bases at J, with 13 bases in the middle. The CDR3 is made up of 15 amino acids. The CDR3 here is CASSPGRTRNSPLHF. CDR3 nucleotide sequence: TGTGCCAGCTCACCTGGGAGGACAAGGAATTCACCCCTCCACTTT.

This clonotype has ten or more counts. A much bigger clone sits one base away, suggesting this may be a read error. The rearrangement links TRBV9 to TRBJ1-3; D is uncertain. This CDR3 contains 12 residues. Germline V CDR1 and CDR2: SGDLS, YYNGEE. The V end was cut by 3 bases, the J end by 0 bases, with 1 base between. CDR3 sequence: CASSGSGNTIYF. CDR3 nucleotide sequence: TGTGCCAGCAGCGGCTCTGGAAACACCATATATTTT.

Ten or more counts support this clonotype. The chain recombines TRBV11-2 with TRBJ2-4; weak D call: TRBD1 (7 bases). CDR1 and CDR2 from the germline V gene are SGHAT and FQNNGV. The ends were cut back, 0 bases at V and 9 bases at J, with 15 bases in the middle. This CDR3 region has 15 residues. Here the CDR3 reads CASSLDRGARSIQYF. The CDR3 nucleotides read TGTGCCAGCAGCTTAGACAGGGGGGCCAGGAGCATTCAGTACTTC.

This clonotype was observed many times. V is TRBV11-1 and J is TRBJ2-2; no firm D call. V was pared by 5 bases and J by 4 bases, with 20 bases between. CDR1 SGHAT and CDR2 FQDESV come from the germline V gene (reference sequence). The CDR3 has 17 residues. In DNA form, the CDR3 reads TGTGCCAGCAGCCTAGGATCCAAAGTTATGGGCACCGGGGAGCTGTTTTTT. Amino acid sequence: CASSLGSKVMGTGELFF.

This clonotype was found many times. This CDR3 fails to terminate in the conserved phenylalanine or tryptophan, so it likely reflects a read error. The DNA is omitted, as the CDR3 cannot be located on it reliably, and the CDR3 follows TCRdb's listing. The J gene is TRBJ1-3, the V gene TRBV7-8. In germline, CDR1 is SGHVS, CDR2 FQNEAQ. The CDR3 extends over 11 residues, inclusive of both ends. The CDR3 is CASSLVGRESV.

This clonotype showed up just a few times. Just one base apart from a much larger clone, this may be a read error. This chain joins TRBV20-1 and TRBJ1-1; 10 bases agree with TRBD1. Germline V gene data show CDR1 as DFQATT and CDR2 as SNEGSKA (reference sequence). V was pared by 4 bases and J by 3 bases, with 5 bases of the junction left unmatched. CDR3 length: 14 residues. This chain's CDR3 is CSANSDRGYTEAFF. As DNA, the CDR3 is TGCAGTGCTAACTCGGACAGGGGGTACACTGAAGCTTTCTTT.

This clonotype occurred many times. The V gene is TRBV15, the J gene TRBJ2-5, with 8 bases lining up with TRBD2. Germline CDR1 is LNHNV and CDR2 is YYDKDF (reference sequence). The J segment lost 5 bases and the V segment lost 2 bases, leaving 10 bases of the junction unmatched. This CDR3 region has 16 residues. CDR3 nucleotides: TGTGCCACCAGCAGACCTCGGGAGGGAAAGTGGGAGACCCAGTACTTC. This sequence encodes CATSRPREGKWETQYF.

This clonotype was seen many times. This rearrangement joins TRBV18 to TRBJ2-5; D not certain. V was clipped by 4 bases and J by 5 bases, with 14 bases between them. Per the germline V gene, CDR1 is KGHSH and CDR2 is LQKENI. The length of the CDR3 is 14 residues. The CDR3 DNA sequence: TGTGCCAGCTCACAAAAAGGAGATGGTGAGACCCAGTACTTC. Translated, it gives CASSQKGDGETQYF.

Many counts were recorded for this clonotype. The J gene is TRBJ1-1, the V gene TRBV6-2 or TRBV6-3; perhaps TRBD1 as D (5 bases). The CDR3 extends over 16 amino acids. Germline V gene data show CDR1 as MNHEY and CDR2 as SVGEGT. Between the trimmed V and J ends, which lost 0 bases and 1 base, there was a span of 12 bases. The CDR3 DNA is TGTGCCAGCAGTTACTCTCAAGGGGCACCGAACACTGAAGCTTTCTTT. Protein: CASSYSQGAPNTEAFF.

The chain joins TRBV3-1 to TRBJ2-1; the match to TRBD1 covers 8 bases. With 6 bases clipped from V and 2 bases from J, the junction kept 3 bases outside the gene matches. The CDR3 extends over 14 amino acids. The germline V gene has CDR1 LGHDT and CDR2 YNNKEL (reference sequence). The chain's CDR3 is CASSHRGAYNEQFF. The CDR3 bases are TGTGCCAGCAGTCACAGGGGGGCCTACAATGAGCAGTTCTTC.

This chain uses TRBV6-2 or TRBV6-3 with TRBJ2-2; no firm D call. CDR1 is MNHEY, CDR2 SVGEGT, per germline. This CDR3 spans 14 amino acids. Between the trimmed V and J ends, which lost 5 bases and 3 bases, there was a span of 10 bases. CDR3 protein: CASSKIEDTGELFF. The CDR3 bases are TGTGCCAGCAGTAAAATCGAAGACACCGGGGAGCTGTTTTTT.

The table lists this clonotype with many counts. At one end, the junction sequence differs from germline, possibly due to a read error. V is TRBV4-3 and J is TRBJ2-5, with D possibly matching TRBD2 (5 bases). The CDR3 runs 15 residues. Germline assignment: CDR1 LGHNA and CDR2 YSLEER. The DNA for the CDR3 is TGCGCCAGCAACCAAGATCGTGATGGGGAGGAGACCCAGTACTTC. The encoded protein is CASNQDRDGEETQYF.

In its sample, this clonotype was seen many times. This chain connects TRBV6-2 or TRBV6-3 to TRBJ2-5; D might be TRBD1 (5 bases). The CDR3 totals 14 residues. Germline loops: CDR1 MNHEY, CDR2 SVGEGT. The V and J ends lost 4 bases and 5 bases respectively, with 14 bases between them. The DNA of the CDR3 is TGTGCCAGCAGTTCGGCCAGGGTTCGGGAGACCCAGTACTTC. This codes for CASSSARVRETQYF.

This chain joins TRBV19 and TRBJ1-2; 12 nucleotides agree with TRBD1. This CDR3 has 17 amino acids. Germline-derived CDR1 and CDR2 are LNHDA and SQIVND (reference sequence). V was pared by 6 bases and J by 3 bases, with 11 bases of the junction left unmatched. CDR3 loop: CASSARRDRGPDYGYTF. Here the CDR3 DNA reads TGTGCCAGTAGCGCCCGCCGGGACAGGGGGCCAGACTATGGCTACACCTTC.